The clone carrying this T cell receptor (beta chain) came up once. The record originates from a study of blood T cell repertoires in COVID-19. The ends were cut back, 0 bases at V and 0 bases at J, with 9 bases in the middle. Germline V gene sequence: CDR1 SGHTS, CDR2 YDEGEE. The CDR3 is made up of 16 amino acids. Sequenced by immunoSEQ multiplex PCR; TCRdb stores in-frame clones only, minus some. Among 450,000 to 600,000 clones listed, about 90% were seen once. V and J are TRBV5-8 and TRBJ2-2, with a possible D match to TRBD1 (5 bases). The sequenced sample consisted of PBMCs or T cells enriched from blood (not recorded which). This sequence was found in a woman between 18 and 29 years old who had recovered from COVID-19. The chain's CDR3 is CASSLEWGPNTGELFF. CDR3 sequence (DNA): TGTGCCAGCAGCTTGGAGTGGGGCCCGAACACCGGGGAGCTGTTTTTT. Using reference TRBV5-8 and TRBJ2-2 for the parts outside the CDR3, the full variable domain is EAGVTQSPTHLIKTRGQQATLRCSPISGHTSVYWYQQALGLGLQFLLWYDEGEERNRGNFPPRFSGRQFPNYSSELNVNALELEDSALYLCASSLEWGPNTGELFFGEGSRLTVL.